These 30 T cell receptor beta chains share one sample of origin, sequenced in a study of blood T cell repertoires in COVID-19. Only in-frame clones appear in the TCRdb table, and some are missing; sequencing was by immunoSEQ multiplex PCR. The sample has more than 250,000 clones, 80% to 90% seen once. Sample: PBMCs or T cells enriched from blood (not recorded which). The receptors originated from a man younger than 45 who had recovered from COVID-19.

The CDR3 DNA reads as TGTGCCAGCAGTTACGATACAGGGTATTCACCCCTCCACTTT. This translates into CASSYDTGYSPLHF. The chain joins TRBV6-5 to TRBJ1-6; TRBD1 might be the D (6 bases). The CDR3 is 14 residues long. V lost 2 bases and J 8 bases, leaving 10 bases between the germline ends. Germline values: CDR1 MNHEY, CDR2 SVGAGI.

For this clone: One end of the junction varies from germline; a read error may be responsible. The genes are TRBV27 and TRBJ1-4; D is uncertain. From germline, CDR1 is MNHEY and CDR2 SMNVEV (reference sequence). There are 11 residues in the CDR3. DNA for the CDR3: TGTGCCAGCAGTTCTAAAGAAAAACTGTTTTTT. Translating it yields CASSSKEKLFF.

The chain links TRBV19 to TRBJ2-1; 8 bases map to TRBD1. V lost 3 bases and J lost 8; bases outside the gene matches: 6. This CDR3 has 14 residues. CDR1 and CDR2 from the germline V gene are LNHDA and SQIVND (reference sequence). The CDR3 region is CASSIRDRSHEQFF. CDR3 nucleotides: TGTGCCAGTAGTATCCGGGACAGGAGTCATGAGCAGTTCTTC.

The V gene is TRBV5-4, the J gene TRBJ2-6, with D possibly matching TRBD2 (5 bases). The CDR3 is 16 amino acids. V lost 4 bases and J lost 0, with 11 bases in between. The germline CDR1 and CDR2 sequences are SGHNT and YYREEE (reference sequence). This CDR3 is CASSMIGLSGANVLTF. In nucleotides, the CDR3 is TGTGCCAGCAGCATGATAGGACTCTCTGGGGCCAACGTCCTGACTTTC.

The chain recombines TRBV25-1 with TRBJ1-3; 9 bases map to TRBD1. This CDR3 comprises 16 residues. Germline loops: CDR1 MGHDK, CDR2 SYGVNS. Germline trimming cut 7 bases from V and 4 bases from J; bases unmatched to any gene: 11. DNA of the CDR3: TGTGCCAGCACTATCTCTTCGGGACAGGGAGGAAACACCATATATTTT. Its protein is CASTISSGQGGNTIYF.

J is TRBJ2-1 and V is TRBV11-3, with D unresolved. The germline CDR1 and CDR2 sequences are SGHNT and YENEEA. There are 13 residues in the CDR3. Trimming cost V 2 bases and J 7 bases, with 9 bases left between them. The DNA for the CDR3 is TGTGCCAGCAGCTTAAACAGTTTAAATGAGCAGTTCTTC. It translates to CASSLNSLNEQFF.

This CDR3 reads CASSVAVRGGGTEAFF. CDR3 nucleotides: TGTGCCAGCAGCGTAGCGGTTAGGGGCGGGGGCACTGAAGCTTTCTTT. The J gene is TRBJ1-1, the V gene TRBV9; D possibly corresponds to TRBD1 (5 bases). CDR3 length: 16 residues. Germline values: CDR1 SGDLS, CDR2 YYNGEE. Trimming removed 0 bases at V and 4 bases at J, with 16 bases between.

The genes are TRBV9 and TRBJ2-3, with 8 positions matching TRBD2. This CDR3 is built from 16 residues. Germline trimming cut 4 bases from V and 6 bases from J; bases unmatched to any gene: 13. Germline CDR1 and CDR2: SGDLS and YYNGEE. CDR3 sequence: CASSPLPGTSRDTQYF. The CDR3 nucleotides read TGTGCCAGCAGCCCTCTCCCCGGGACTAGTCGGGATACGCAGTATTTT.

This chain links TRBV18 with TRBJ2-2; a possible D gene is TRBD1 (5 bases). Germline loops: CDR1 KGHSH, CDR2 LQKENI. Trimming took off 4 bases at V and 7 bases at J, with 10 bases between the two ends. This CDR3 is 13 amino acids long. The CDR3 is CASSRPGIGELFF. CDR3 sequence (DNA): TGTGCCAGCTCACGTCCAGGGATCGGGGAGCTGTTTTTT.

This chain uses TRBV5-1 with TRBJ2-1; 9 nucleotides align to TRBD2. V lost 0 bases and J lost 9; bases outside the gene matches: 16. Per germline, CDR1 SGHRS and CDR2 YFSETQ. This CDR3 is 18 amino acids long. For the CDR3, the DNA is TGCGCCAGCAGCTTGGGAACTGTTAGCGGGGGAACCGGGGGTGAGCAGTTCTTC. Translating gives CASSLGTVSGGTGGEQFF.

The chain combines TRBV7-9 with TRBJ1-3, with D possibly being TRBD1 (6 bases). CDR3 size: 15 residues. Trimming took off 8 bases at V and 0 bases at J, with 14 bases between the two ends. Germline V gene lookup returns CDR1 SEHNR and CDR2 FQNEAQ (reference sequence). DNA for the CDR3: TGTGCCAGCGGAAGGTGGACAGACTCTGGAAACACCATATATTTT. Translating gives CASGRWTDSGNTIYF.

The rearrangement uses TRBV6-5 and TRBJ1-1; 8 positions match TRBD1. This CDR3 has 14 amino acids. CDR1 is MNHEY, CDR2 SVGAGI, per germline. Trimming removed 9 bases from V and 4 bases from J; junction bases left unmatched: 10. As DNA, the CDR3 is TGTGCCAGTGTAAGGCCAGGGGGCCCCACTGAAGCTTTCTTT. Translated: CASVRPGGPTEAFF.

The chain joins TRBV20-1 to TRBJ1-2; D may be TRBD1 (6 bases). V lost 3 bases and J 5 bases, leaving 10 bases between the germline ends. The CDR3 runs to 12 residues. Per the germline V gene, CDR1 is DFQATT and CDR2 is SNEGSKA (reference sequence). CDR3 protein: CSASRGSYGYTF. CDR3 bases: TGCAGTGCTAGTAGGGGGTCGTATGGCTACACCTTC.

This clone was seen a single time. The chain recombines TRBV2 with TRBJ1-1; D gene ambiguous. Per germline, CDR1 SNHLY and CDR2 FYNNEI. The CDR3 has 11 amino acids. CDR3 loop: CAERNGEEAFF. CDR3 nucleotide sequence: TGTGCAGAGCGGAATGGAGAGGAAGCTTTCTTT.

This clone was seen once. The chain is built from TRBV19 and TRBJ2-1; maybe TRBD1 (5 bases). Germline V gene lookup returns CDR1 LNHDA and CDR2 SQIVND (reference sequence). The V end lost 4 bases, the J end lost 0 bases, and 10 bases lay between the germline ends. This CDR3 comprises 15 residues. The CDR3 DNA sequence: TGTGCCAGTAGTAGGGGCCCGAACTCCTACAATGAGCAGTTCTTC. It is translated as CASSRGPNSYNEQFF.

The chain recombines TRBV11-1 with TRBJ2-7, with D unresolved. This CDR3 has 15 residues. CDR1 is SGHAT, CDR2 FQDESV, per germline (reference sequence). Trimming stripped 5 bases from V and 0 bases from J, with 14 bases between. In DNA, the CDR3 is TGTGCCAGCAGCCGTGTCGGGTTCAGCTCCTACGAGCAGTACTTC. This encodes CASSRVGFSSYEQYF.

This chain joins TRBV13 and TRBJ1-2, with 7 bases aligning to TRBD1. J gave up 0 bases and V 6 bases, and 4 bases lay outside the gene matches. The CDR3 runs to 14 residues. Germline loops: CDR1 PRHDT, CDR2 FYEKMQ (reference sequence). The CDR3 DNA is TGTGCCAGCAGACGGGGGACAGCTAACTATGGCTACACCTTC. It translates to CASRRGTANYGYTF.

This chain links TRBV9 with TRBJ2-6; maybe TRBD2 (5 bases). Trimming pared 3 bases from V and 3 bases from J, leaving 19 bases between. The germline V gene has CDR1 SGDLS and CDR2 YYNGEE. The CDR3 extends over 18 amino acids. CDR3 coding DNA: TGTGCCAGCAGCGCCATTGGACGGAGGCGTTTTGGGGCCAACGTCCTGACTTTC. Translated, it gives CASSAIGRRRFGANVLTF.

This rearrangement joins TRBV6-5 to TRBJ2-3, with D maybe TRBD2 (6 bases). V lost 6 bases and J 2 bases, leaving 12 bases between the germline ends. The length of the CDR3 is 14 residues. Germline V lookup: CDR1 MNHEY, CDR2 SVGAGI. The CDR3 spells CASRLLADTDTQYF. Here the CDR3 DNA reads TGTGCCAGCAGGCTCTTAGCGGACACAGATACGCAGTATTTT.

The chain combines TRBV4-1 with TRBJ2-2; D not resolved. The V gene lost 3 bases and the J gene lost 4 bases, with 6 bases spanning the gap. Germline loops: CDR1 MGHRA, CDR2 YSYEKL. CDR3 size: 13 residues. CDR3 nucleotide sequence: TGCGCCAGCAGCCAGTACGGCACCGGGGAGCTGTTTTTT. Amino acid sequence: CASSQYGTGELFF.

About this clone: This sample includes further DNA sequences coding for the same CDR3. The V call is TRBV6-5, the J call TRBJ1-1, with 10 positions matching TRBD1. The germline gives CDR1 MNHEY, CDR2 SVGAGI. V lost 5 bases, J lost 5 bases, and 5 bases stayed unmatched. The CDR3 length is 14 residues. The CDR3 spells CASSTGQGGTEAFF. In DNA form, the CDR3 reads TGTGCCAGCAGTACAGGACAGGGGGGGACTGAAGCTTTCTTT.

This chain joins TRBV4-1 and TRBJ1-2; maybe TRBD1 (6 bases). The CDR3 is 14 amino acids. V lost 0 bases to trimming and J lost 8 bases, with 13 bases between them. Germline loops: CDR1 MGHRA, CDR2 YSYEKL. This CDR3 reads CASSQDHWTEGYTF. The CDR3 region has the DNA TGCGCCAGCAGCCAAGATCACTGGACAGAGGGCTACACCTTC.

The chain joins TRBV5-1 to TRBJ2-7; the D gene is possibly TRBD1 (5 bases). The CDR3 spans 12 residues. CDR1 and CDR2 (germline): SGHRS, YFSETQ. Trimming left V 4 bases short and J 10 bases short, with 15 bases between. The DNA for the CDR3 is TGCGCCAGCAGCAAGACGACAGACACCCAGTACTTC. This translates into CASSKTTDTQYF.

DNA for the CDR3: TGTGCCAGCAGCTTAAAGGGACAGCACTATGGCTACACCTTC. Its protein product is CASSLKGQHYGYTF. This chain links TRBV7-9 with TRBJ1-2; 7 bases line up with TRBD1. The germline V gene has CDR1 SEHNR and CDR2 FQNEAQ (reference sequence). Trimming at V came to 2 bases and at J to 3 bases, leaving 3 bases not matched to a gene. CDR3 length: 14 residues.

V gene TRBV5-5 combines with J gene TRBJ1-2; TRBD1 is a possible D gene (6 bases). Germline V lookup: CDR1 SGHKS, CDR2 YYEKEE (reference sequence). The CDR3 totals 16 residues. V lost 0 bases and J 3 bases, leaving 15 bases between the germline ends. This chain's CDR3 is CASSLGGQPADYGYTF. DNA of the CDR3: TGTGCCAGCAGCTTGGGTGGACAGCCGGCCGACTATGGCTACACCTTC.

The gene calls are TRBV4-1 and TRBJ1-5; 8 bases are a match to TRBD1. The V gene end was trimmed by 0 bases and the J gene end by 1 base; junction bases not matched to a gene: 8. The CDR3 has 18 residues. Per germline, CDR1 MGHRA and CDR2 YSYEKL. CDR3 nucleotides: TGCGCCAGCAGCCAAGAGAGGGCAGGGGGCAGGAGCAATCAGCCCCAGCATTTT. Translation gives CASSQERAGGRSNQPQHF.

The chain carries TRBV6-5 and TRBJ1-1, with 7 bases fitting TRBD1. The junction had 2 bases not matched to a gene; V was cut back by 6 bases and J by 1 base. Looked up from germline, CDR1 is MNHEY and CDR2 is SVGAGI. The CDR3 has 13 amino acids. Written as DNA, the CDR3 is TGTGCCAGCAGGGGACAGACGAACACTGAAGCTTTCTTT. It is translated as CASRGQTNTEAFF.

The chain is built from TRBV6-5 and TRBJ1-2; 9 positions match TRBD1. The J segment lost 5 bases and the V segment lost 4 bases, leaving 8 bases of the junction unmatched. This CDR3 contains 15 residues. CDR1 and CDR2 from the germline V gene are MNHEY and SVGAGI. Here the CDR3 reads CASSWIGTGKYGYTF. CDR3 DNA sequence: TGTGCCAGCAGTTGGATAGGGACAGGGAAGTATGGCTACACCTTC.

The V and J genes are TRBV2 and TRBJ1-3; D is undetermined. CDR3 length equals 14 residues. The V and J ends lost 4 bases and 0 bases respectively, with 7 bases between them. Germline-derived CDR1 and CDR2 are SNHLY and FYNNEI. CDR3: CASSAQISGNTIYF. CDR3 in DNA: TGTGCCAGCAGTGCGCAGATCTCTGGAAACACCATATATTTT.

The V and J genes are TRBV24-1 and TRBJ1-2; 7 bases are shared with TRBD1. Per germline, CDR1 KGHDR and CDR2 SFDVKD. J gave up 8 bases and V 4 bases, and 3 bases lay outside the gene matches. This CDR3 is 12 amino acids long. CDR3 sequence: CATSEDRVGYTF. The DNA of the CDR3 is TGTGCCACCAGTGAAGACAGGGTCGGCTACACCTTC.